This T cell receptor (beta chain) derives from a study of cytomegalovirus exposure and HLA in healthy donors. Primers for the PCR totalled 60 Vbeta and 13 Jbeta. The protocol was immunoSEQ multiplex PCR, while the TCRdb copy is restricted to in-frame clones and leaves out a portion. The sample includes 85,000 to 110,000 clones, about 71% seen only once; the top ten take roughly 3%. The CDR3 extends over 16 amino acids. Germline V gene lookup returns CDR1 LGHNA and CDR2 YNFKEQ. Trimming removed 4 bases from V and 5 bases from J; junction bases left unmatched: 11. General study results and limits: In a later analysis, TCR beta V- and J-gene trimming was associated with a missense DCLRE1C variant. Later work associated fewer than 20,000 TCR beta sequences with HLA alleles at 0.05 false discovery rate.

Comments on this clone: Its specificity is not known.

The rearrangement joins TRBV4-2 to TRBJ2-3; TRBD2 matches 8 bases. This TCR derives from a woman between 50 and 59 years old in good health and CMV-seronegative. The material sequenced was PBMCs. CDR3 amino acids: CASSPQGSGTQDTQYF. The CDR3 DNA reads as TGTGCCAGCAGCCCCCAGGGTAGCGGGACTCAAGATACGCAGTATTTT.